This is a list of T cell receptor beta chains from one sample in a study of type 1 regulatory T cells. In TCRdb, the reads were re-called with MiXCR into one record per CDR3 protein. The data show around 88,000 distinct CDR3 sequences, around 30% seen once. Sample: CD4+ T cells, either the whole sample or a sorted fraction (not recorded which). Receptors were obtained from a human donor in good health. CDR3s include the opening cysteine and the closing phenylalanine or tryptophan. The D gene is left open where the match is weak. Not all rows give a size; the values are once, few, many and, for expanded clones, a class.

v_call	j_call	cdr3_length	d_call	clone_size	cdr3_aa	cdr3_nt
TRBV12-3/TRBV12-4	TRBJ2-1	14	-	-	CASGERGRYNEQFF	TGTGCCAGCGGGGAGAGGGGAAGGTACAATGAGCAGTTCTTC
TRBV29-1	TRBJ2-7	11	-	medium-sized	CSVVKGSEQYF	TGCAGCGTTGTCAAAGGGAGTGAGCAGTACTTC
TRBV9	TRBJ2-7	16	TRBD1	-	CASSVVDRRNSYEQYF	TGTGCCAGCAGCGTAGTGGACAGGCGAAACTCCTACGAGCAGTACTTC
TRBV7-2	TRBJ2-3	16	-	many	CASSLGGGTHTDTQYF	TGTGCCAGCAGCTTAGGCGGTGGGACGCACACAGATACGCAGTATTTT
TRBV5-5	TRBJ2-3	15	-	-	CASRKEGIGADTQYF	TGTGCCAGCAGAAAGGAGGGTATCGGGGCAGATACGCAGTATTTT
TRBV19	TRBJ2-3	15	-	-	CASRGGPGFQDTQYF	TGTGCCAGTAGAGGAGGGCCGGGTTTTCAAGATACGCAGTATTTT
TRBV19	TRBJ2-3	14	-	few	CASSITFGADTQYF	TGTGCCAGTAGTATTACCTTCGGGGCAGATACGCAGTATTTT
TRBV25-1	TRBJ2-7	15	-	-	CASSQGGSRSYEQYF	TGTGCCAGCAGTCAGGGTGGAAGTCGTTCCTACGAGCAGTACTTC
TRBV20-1	TRBJ2-2	16	-	once	CSAGGTGTVNTGELFF	TGCAGTGCCGGAGGCACCGGGACCGTTAACACCGGGGAGCTGTTTTTT
TRBV20-1	TRBJ2-1	17	TRBD2	-	CSAYTTSGRPLYNEQFF	TGCAGTGCTTACACTACTAGCGGGAGACCACTATACAATGAGCAGTTCTTC
TRBV3-2	TRBJ2-7	13	-	-	CASRGGAGCEQYF	TGTGCCAGCAGAGGGGGGGCTGGATGCGAGCAGTACTTC
TRBV7-3	TRBJ2-1	13	-	-	CASSTYGGYEQFF	TGTGCCAGCAGCACTTACGGGGGATATGAGCAGTTCTTC
TRBV2	TRBJ1-1	14	-	-	CASSPVVWNTEAFF	TGTGCCAGCAGTCCCGTGGTGTGGAACACTGAAGCTTTCTTT
TRBV7-8	TRBJ2-1	15	TRBD2	few	CASSQGLAESNEQFF	TGTGCCAGCAGCCAGGGACTAGCAGAGTCTAATGAGCAGTTCTTC
TRBV7-2	TRBJ2-5	14	-	few	CASSLGFGQETQYF	TGTGCCAGCAGCCTCGGTTTTGGGCAAGAGACCCAGTACTTC
TRBV20-1	TRBJ2-7	14	-	few	CSARDPGHLYEQYF	TGCAGTGCTAGAGATCCGGGACATCTCTACGAGCAGTACTTC
TRBV20-1	TRBJ2-7	10	-	-	CSASTYEQYF	TGCAGTGCTAGTACCTACGAGCAGTACTTC
TRBV29-1	TRBJ1-1	12	TRBD1	-	CSGRQGDSEAFF	TGCAGCGGCCGACAGGGAGACTCTGAAGCTTTCTTT
TRBV20-1	TRBJ2-5	15	-	-	CSARVGAAMQETQYF	TGCAGTGCTAGAGTCGGAGCGGCCATGCAAGAGACCCAGTACTTC
TRBV20-1	TRBJ1-6	14	-	-	CSAMVQGTNSPLHF	TGCAGTGCTATGGTTCAGGGAACCAATTCACCCCTCCACTTT
TRBV7-3	TRBJ2-3	14	-	many	CASSLSSSTDTQYF	TGTGCCAGCAGCCTCAGTTCTAGCACAGATACGCAGTATTTT
TRBV3-1	TRBJ2-1	13	-	-	CASSHRSPNEQFF	TGTGCCAGCAGCCATCGGAGTCCCAATGAGCAGTTCTTC
TRBV9	TRBJ1-1	14	-	-	CASSPQGRGAEAFF	TGTGCCAGCAGCCCCCAGGGGCGCGGCGCTGAAGCTTTCTTT
TRBV5-4	TRBJ2-5	15	-	-	CASSLGGSEQETQYF	TGTGCCAGCAGCTTGGGAGGTTCCGAGCAAGAGACCCAGTACTTC
TRBV7-2	TRBJ2-7	15	TRBD2	-	CASSLTSGPSYEQYF	TGTGCCAGCAGCTTAACTAGCGGGCCCTCCTACGAGCAGTACTTC
TRBV7-9	TRBJ1-2	13	-	-	CASSLSGEDGYTF	TGTGCCAGCAGCTTATCCGGGGAAGATGGCTACACCTTC
TRBV28	TRBJ2-1	15	-	-	CASRPQGSSYNEQFF	TGTGCCAGCAGGCCACAGGGATCATCCTACAATGAGCAGTTCTTC
TRBV7-2	TRBJ1-5	13	-	-	CASSPGGAQPQHF	TGTGCCAGCAGCCCCGGGGGGGCTCAGCCCCAGCATTTT
TRBV20-1	TRBJ2-7	14	-	-	CSARGQELSYEQYF	TGCAGTGCTAGAGGACAGGAACTTTCCTACGAGCAGTACTTC
TRBV11-2	TRBJ2-3	18	TRBD1	-	CASSTYRRDRSSTDTQYF	TGTGCCAGCAGCACCTACCGCCGGGACAGGTCTAGCACAGATACGCAGTATTTT
TRBV12-3/TRBV12-4	TRBJ2-2	12	-	-	CASGRGTGELCF	TGTGCCAGCGGCCGTGGTACCGGGGAGCTGTGTTTT
TRBV19	TRBJ2-6	15	TRBD1	-	CASSGQASGANVLTF	TGTGCCAGTAGTGGACAGGCGTCGGGGGCCAACGTCCTGACTTTC
TRBV10-3	TRBJ2-3	16	TRBD2	-	CATGSLLGLVADTQYF	TGTGCCACCGGATCGTTGTTGGGACTAGTGGCAGATACGCAGTATTTT